The source of this TCR beta chain is a study of cytomegalovirus exposure and HLA in healthy donors. Study outcomes and limitations: Previously analyzed data showed that most TCR beta V segments were productive at a frequency of about 87% or about 30%. Later on, an analysis showed TCR association rates differing by HLA locus, with DRB1 the most and HLA-C the fewest. Across donors, sequencing depth was assumed by presence/absence analyses to be roughly uniform. An apparent linkage of common viral pathogens to several of the most significant clusters emerged in a later analysis.

Germline lookup yields CDR1 MGHRA and CDR2 YSYEKL. V shed 5 bases and J shed 0 bases, with 11 bases lying between them. This CDR3 contains 15 residues. Notes on this clone: Its antigen is not identified.

PCR employed 60 Vbeta and 13 Jbeta primers. Sequenced by immunoSEQ multiplex PCR; TCRdb stores in-frame clones only, minus some. The sample carries over 140,000 clones, around 82% recorded once. The sequencing input was PBMCs. J is TRBJ1-5 and V is TRBV4-1; a weak D match, TRBD1 (6 bases). The receptor was derived from a man between 45 and 60 years old in good health and CMV-seronegative. The CDR3 DNA sequence: TGCGCCAGCAGCGCCCAACAGGGTAGCAATCAGCCCCAGCATTTT. Translated: CASSAQQGSNQPQHF.